Given below is one T cell receptor (beta chain) in context. This entry belongs to a study of blood T cell repertoires in COVID-19. Generated by immunoSEQ multiplex PCR, the TCRdb table keeps only in-frame clones and is missing some. The table includes roughly 330,000 clones, more than 75% detected once. The receptor comes from a woman aged 30 to 39 who had recovered from COVID-19. The sample taken for sequencing was PBMCs or T cells enriched from blood (not recorded which).

DNA for the CDR3: TGTGCCAGCAGCTTACCGCCCAGCGGGGGGGCCGAGTACGAGCAGTACTTC. It specifies CASSLPPSGGAEYEQYF. The chain is built from TRBV7-9 and TRBJ2-7; 10 bases align to TRBD2. With 2 bases clipped from V and 4 bases from J, the junction kept 11 bases outside the gene matches. Germline assignment: CDR1 SEHNR and CDR2 FQNEAQ (reference sequence). This CDR3 spans 17 amino acids.